The 3 T cell receptor beta chains in this list originate from one sample, sequenced in a study of cytomegalovirus exposure and HLA in healthy donors. 60 Vbeta and 13 Jbeta primers were used in PCR. Clones were sequenced by immunoSEQ multiplex PCR, and TCRdb holds only the in-frame ones, with some missing. The sample table sets out about 83,000 clones. The sequenced sample consisted of PBMCs. The source of these receptors is a man aged 18 to 30 in good health and CMV-seropositive.

The chain links TRBV9 to TRBJ1-5, with 7 bases fitting TRBD1. The CDR3 is 15 residues long. Trimming took 0 bases from V and 10 from J; bases not matched to a gene: 10. Per the germline V gene, CDR1 is SGDLS and CDR2 is YYNGEE. The CDR3 nucleotides read TGTGCCAGCAGCGTAGGAACAGGGGCCATGGAACCCCAGCATTTT. It specifies CASSVGTGAMEPQHF.

J is TRBJ2-7 and V is TRBV6-1, with 7 bases that match TRBD1. The J segment lost 3 bases and the V segment lost 8 bases, leaving 4 bases of the junction unmatched. The CDR3 has 12 amino acids. Germline CDR1 and CDR2: MNHNS and SASEGT. CDR3 in amino acids: CASVRTGYEQYF. CDR3 coding DNA: TGTGCCAGCGTCCGGACAGGCTACGAGCAGTACTTC.

This rearrangement joins TRBV6-4 to TRBJ1-1; D gene ambiguous. In germline, CDR1 is MRHNA, CDR2 SNTAGT. There are 13 residues in the CDR3. V was cut by 0 bases and J by 6 bases, with 8 bases left in between. In nucleotides, the CDR3 is TGTGCCAGCAGTGACTCGCAACGGGCTGAAGCTTTCTTT. Translation: CASSDSQRAEAFF.